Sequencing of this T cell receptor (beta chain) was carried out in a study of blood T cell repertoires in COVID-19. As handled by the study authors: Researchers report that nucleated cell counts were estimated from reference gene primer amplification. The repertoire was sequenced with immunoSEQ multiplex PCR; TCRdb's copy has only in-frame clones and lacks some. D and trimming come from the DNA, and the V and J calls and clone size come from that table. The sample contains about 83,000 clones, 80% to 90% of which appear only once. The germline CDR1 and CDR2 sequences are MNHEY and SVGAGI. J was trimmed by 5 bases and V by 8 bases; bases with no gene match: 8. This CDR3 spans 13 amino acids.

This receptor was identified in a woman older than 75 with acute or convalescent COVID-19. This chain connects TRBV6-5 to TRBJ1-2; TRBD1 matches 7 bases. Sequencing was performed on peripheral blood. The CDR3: CASGVAQGYGYTF. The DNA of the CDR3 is TGTGCCAGCGGCGTCGCACAGGGGTATGGCTACACCTTC.